The entry that follows covers one TCR beta chain sequence. Its cognate antigen is unknown. The data were obtained in a study of OX40 agonist ivuxolimab in advanced cancers. The overall study: Dose-escalation patients suffered from hepatocellular carcinoma, melanoma, renal cell or head and neck cancer. Prior anti-PD-1, anti-PD-L1 or anti-CTLA-4 therapy was allowed; around 40% had some. Findings and caveats of the study: Partial responders dosed at 0.1-3.0 mg/kg displayed clonal expansion ranking among the lowest.

Trimming removed 3 bases at V and 8 bases at J, with 11 bases between. This CDR3 spans 13 amino acids. In germline, CDR1 is LNHDA, CDR2 SQIVND (reference sequence). The table came from immunoSEQ multiplex PCR; TCRdb's copy has only in-frame clones and leaves some out. This table has tens of thousands of clones, approximately 90% appearing once. Patients were ruled out by autoimmune disease history or systemic immunosuppression. Sequencing was performed on CD4+ or CD8+ T cells sorted from blood, taken in a trial of the OX40 agonist ivuxolimab. The chain carries TRBV19 and TRBJ2-1; no firm D call. The receptor was isolated from an adult with an advanced solid tumor such as melanoma, head and neck, liver or kidney cancer. CDR3 sequence (DNA): TGTGCCAGTAGTATGTCGGGTGGGGATGAGCAGTTCTTC. Translating gives CASSMSGGDEQFF. Full variable domain (rest looked up from reference TRBV19 and TRBJ2-1): DGGITQSPKYLFRKEGQNVTLSCEQNLNHDAMYWYRQDPGQGLRLIYYSQIVNDFQKGDIAEGYSVSREKKESFPLTVTSAQKNPTAFYLCASSMSGGDEQFFGPGTRLTVL.